This is a list of T cell receptor beta chains from one sample in a study of blood T cell repertoires in COVID-19. Repertoires were generated with immunoSEQ multiplex PCR, while TCRdb's copy carries only in-frame clones and drops some. There are some 120,000 clones in the sample; about nine tenths occur only once, and roughly 3.7% lies in the top ten. The material sequenced was peripheral blood. These receptors all come from a middle-aged man with active COVID-19. Both conserved end residues are part of each CDR3. The D gene is left open where the match is weak. Rows may omit the clone size; those that give it use once, few, many or a size class.

V gene	clone size	D gene	J gene	CDR3 DNA	CDR3 protein
TRBV19	.	TRBD1	TRBJ1-5	TGTGCCAGTAGTATCGGGACAGGGAGAAGCAATCAGCCCCAGCATTTT	CASSIGTGRSNQPQHF
TRBV30	.	.	TRBJ1-2	TGTGCCTGGAGTGTCTTTGCCAACGGCCAGCGTACATTC	CAWSVFANGQRTF
TRBV5-1	.	.	TRBJ2-2	TGCGCCAGCAGCTTGGTACAGGACGTCGGGGAGCTGTTTTTT	CASSLVQDVGELFF
TRBV6-5	.	TRBD1	TRBJ1-5	TGTGCCACCAACAGGGGGAATAGCAATCAGCCCCAGCATTTT	CATNRGNSNQPQHF
TRBV6-5	.	TRBD1	TRBJ1-1	TGTGCCAGCAGCGTAGCAGGGGGCGCGGCCACTGAAGCTTTCTTT	CASSVAGGAATEAFF
TRBV5-4	.	TRBD2	TRBJ2-1	TGTGCCAGCAGCGGGACTAGCGGGAGGGATGAGCAGTTCTTC	CASSGTSGRDEQFF
TRBV11-2	.	.	TRBJ1-3	TGTGCCAGCAGCTTAGTGCGGTCGAACACCATATATTTT	CASSLVRSNTIYF
TRBV2	.	TRBD1	TRBJ2-5	TGTGCCAGGACAGGGGCCGGGGAGACCCAGTACTTC	CARTGAGETQYF
TRBV11-2	.	.	TRBJ2-3	TGTGCCAGCAGCCCCCTAGGCTCCGATCCCACAGATACGCAGTATTTT	CASSPLGSDPTDTQYF
TRBV5-1	.	TRBD2	TRBJ2-2	TGCGCCAGCAGCTTGGTACTAGCGGGAGGGACCGGGGAGCTGTTTTTT	CASSLVLAGGTGELFF
TRBV12-3/TRBV12-4	.	.	TRBJ2-1	TGTGCCAGCAGCCCGAGCTCCTACAATGAGCAGTTCTTC	CASSPSSYNEQFF
TRBV9	.	.	TRBJ1-1	TGTGCCAGCAGCGTCGACAGAGGCACTGAAGCTTTCTTT	CASSVDRGTEAFF
TRBV2	.	TRBD1	TRBJ1-4	TGTGCCAGCAGACGACAGGGATTGGGTGAAAAACTGTTTTTT	CASRRQGLGEKLFF
TRBV5-1	.	.	TRBJ1-2	TGCGCCAGCAGCTTACCCGGGGACTATGGCTACACCTTC	CASSLPGDYGYTF
TRBV4-1	.	.	TRBJ2-5	TGCGCCAGCAGCCAAGATTGGCTCAGGTGGGAGACCCAGTACTTC	CASSQDWLRWETQYF
TRBV23-1	.	.	TRBJ1-1	TGCGCCAGCAGTCGACTAGGTGAAGCTTTCTTT	CASSRLGEAFF
TRBV15	.	TRBD2	TRBJ2-1	TGTGCCACCCGGAAGGTACGGACTAGCGGGGGTAACAATGAGCAGTTCTTC	CATRKVRTSGGNNEQFF
TRBV29-1	few	TRBD1	TRBJ2-1	TGCAGCGCCCGTACAGGGGTCATCTCCTACAATGAGCAGTTCTTC	CSARTGVISYNEQFF
TRBV24-1	.	TRBD1	TRBJ1-1	TGTGCCACCTCCGACAGGGCGGATGGCACTGAAGCTTTCTTT	CATSDRADGTEAFF
TRBV19	.	TRBD2	TRBJ2-5	TGTGCCAGTAGTATGGCGGGAGACCCCAAGACCCAGTACTTC	CASSMAGDPKTQYF
TRBV7-9	.	TRBD1	TRBJ2-3	TGTGCCAGCAGCTCGGGACAGGGCACAGATACGCAGTATTTT	CASSSGQGTDTQYF
TRBV4-1	.	.	TRBJ1-6	TGCGCCAGCAGCCAAGAAGGGGGTATCCACCCCTCCTATAATTCACCCCTCCACTTT	CASSQEGGIHPSYNSPLHF
TRBV2	.	TRBD1	TRBJ1-2	TGTGCCAGTCAGAGACAGGGTACTAACTATGGCTACACCTTC	CASQRQGTNYGYTF
TRBV11-2	.	.	TRBJ1-5	TGTGCCAGCAGCTCAGGGCCGGGCAATCAGCCCCAGCATTTT	CASSSGPGNQPQHF
TRBV27	.	TRBD1	TRBJ2-1	TGTGCCAGCAGAACAGGGGTAGGGGAGCAGTTCTTC	CASRTGVGEQFF
TRBV11-2	.	.	TRBJ2-1	TGTGCCAGCAGCTCCGTTAGAAGCGGGTGGGCCTACAATGAGCAGTTCTTC	CASSSVRSGWAYNEQFF
TRBV3-1/TRBV3-2	.	TRBD1	TRBJ2-7	TGTGCCAGCAGCCAAGGGGACAGCGCCTATTTTTACTTC	CASSQGDSAYFYF
TRBV6-5	.	.	TRBJ1-2	TGTGCCAGCAGTTCCCGGGGTGCGTTATTCGACTATGGCTACACCTTC	CASSSRGALFDYGYTF
TRBV21-1	once	.	TRBJ2-1	TGTGCCAGCAGCACCCAGACTAGCGGGTCCCTTAAGGAGCAGTTCTTC	CASSTQTSGSLKEQFF